These 10 T cell receptor beta chains originate from one sample sequenced in a study of cytomegalovirus exposure and HLA in healthy donors. Researchers ran the PCR with 60 Vbeta and 13 Jbeta primers. Sequencing used immunoSEQ multiplex PCR; TCRdb keeps in-frame clones, though not all of them. The sample has 110,000 to 150,000 clones; roughly 75% are singletons. Sequencing used PBMCs. The origin of the receptors is a man aged 25 to 45 in good health and CMV-seronegative.

This sequence joins TRBV4-1 and TRBJ1-2; D call uncertain. Trimming left V 0 bases short and J 4 bases short, with 12 bases between. The CDR3 has 15 amino acids. Per germline, CDR1 MGHRA and CDR2 YSYEKL. The CDR3 nucleotides are TGCGCCAGCAGCCAAGATGGCGGCAGTATCTATGGCTACACCTTC. Protein product: CASSQDGGSIYGYTF.

The chain combines TRBV6-1 with TRBJ2-7, with 7 bases lining up with TRBD1. The CDR3 runs 14 residues. V was pared by 2 bases and J by 6 bases, with 7 bases of the junction left unmatched. Germline V lookup: CDR1 MNHNS, CDR2 SASEGT. The CDR3 DNA reads TGTGCCAGCAGTGAAAGGGGGCAGAGGAGCGAGCAGTACTTC. Translation: CASSERGQRSEQYF.

The chain has TRBV25-1 and TRBJ2-3; D is unclear. Germline V gene data show CDR1 as MGHDK and CDR2 as SYGVNS. The length of the CDR3 is 17 residues. Deletions cut 4 bases from V and 2 bases from J, with 19 bases between. CDR3: CASSGLAPRASTDTQYF. The CDR3 DNA sequence: TGTGCCAGCAGTGGGCTGGCTCCCCGTGCCTCCACAGATACGCAGTATTTT.

The J gene is TRBJ2-7, the V gene TRBV9, with D possibly TRBD2 on 5 matching bases. The germline CDR1 and CDR2 sequences are SGDLS and YYNGEE. This CDR3 comprises 14 residues. The V gene lost 0 bases and the J gene lost 0 bases, with 7 bases spanning the gap. The CDR3 coding sequence is TGTGCCAGCAGCGTAGGGGCGGGCTCCTACGAGCAGTACTTC. The encoded protein is CASSVGAGSYEQYF.

The genes are TRBV5-1 and TRBJ2-1; 12 nucleotides align to TRBD2. The CDR3 consists of 20 residues. Looked up from germline, CDR1 is SGHRS and CDR2 is YFSETQ. The V gene end was trimmed by 4 bases and the J gene end by 4 bases; junction bases not matched to a gene: 18. CDR3: CASSARLAGVSWSTYNEQFF. CDR3 coding DNA: TGCGCCAGCAGCGCAAGACTAGCGGGAGTAAGCTGGAGCACTTACAATGAGCAGTTCTTC.

This rearrangement joins TRBV5-8 to TRBJ2-3; no definite D call. V lost 4 bases to trimming and J lost 6 bases, with 15 bases between them. This CDR3 has 14 amino acids. Germline V lookup: CDR1 SGHTS, CDR2 YDEGEE. The CDR3 DNA reads TGTGCCAGCAGCAACCCCGGTTGGGCGGATACGCAGTATTTT. This encodes CASSNPGWADTQYF.

This chain uses TRBV27 with TRBJ1-1, with 9 bases lining up with TRBD1. Per germline, CDR1 MNHEY and CDR2 SMNVEV (reference sequence). The CDR3 runs 13 residues. V dropped 5 bases and J dropped 5; count of bases not matched to a gene: 3. CDR3 region: CASSPGQGTEAFF. The CDR3, as DNA: TGTGCCAGCAGTCCTGGACAGGGGACTGAAGCTTTCTTT.

The V call is TRBV28, the J call TRBJ1-4; D is unclear. The germline V and J ends were trimmed by 5 bases and 1 base, with 14 bases remaining between them. The CDR3 covers 16 residues. Germline V lookup: CDR1 MDHEN, CDR2 SYDVKM. The DNA of the CDR3 is TGTGCCAGCAGTCCTAGGTCCGGGGTAACTAATGAAAAACTGTTTTTT. Its translation is CASSPRSGVTNEKLFF.

The chain employs TRBV28 and TRBJ2-7; weak D call: TRBD2 (6 bases). In germline, CDR1 is MDHEN, CDR2 SYDVKM. The V gene lost 4 bases and the J gene lost 0 bases, with 10 bases spanning the gap. This CDR3 is 14 amino acids long. CDR3 nucleotide sequence: TGTGCCAGCAGTTCCCGGGACTTCTCCTACGAGCAGTACTTC. The encoded protein is CASSSRDFSYEQYF. The full variable domain, its missing parts supplied by reference TRBV28 and TRBJ2-7, is DVKVTQSSRYLVKRTGEKVFLECVQDMDHENMFWYRQDPGLGLRLIYFSYDVKMKEKGDIPEGYSVSREKKERFSLILESASTNQTSMYLCASSSRDFSYEQYFGPGTRLTVT.

On this clone itself: One end of the junction fails to match germline, which may point to a read error. The chain carries TRBV4-1 and TRBJ1-4; TRBD1 matches at 7 bases. Looked up from germline, CDR1 is MGHRA and CDR2 is YSYEKL. CDR3 size: 11 residues. The CDR3 nucleotides are TGCGCCAGCAGCCAAAGGCGGGACAGTTCTTTT. Translated, it gives CASSQRRDSSF.